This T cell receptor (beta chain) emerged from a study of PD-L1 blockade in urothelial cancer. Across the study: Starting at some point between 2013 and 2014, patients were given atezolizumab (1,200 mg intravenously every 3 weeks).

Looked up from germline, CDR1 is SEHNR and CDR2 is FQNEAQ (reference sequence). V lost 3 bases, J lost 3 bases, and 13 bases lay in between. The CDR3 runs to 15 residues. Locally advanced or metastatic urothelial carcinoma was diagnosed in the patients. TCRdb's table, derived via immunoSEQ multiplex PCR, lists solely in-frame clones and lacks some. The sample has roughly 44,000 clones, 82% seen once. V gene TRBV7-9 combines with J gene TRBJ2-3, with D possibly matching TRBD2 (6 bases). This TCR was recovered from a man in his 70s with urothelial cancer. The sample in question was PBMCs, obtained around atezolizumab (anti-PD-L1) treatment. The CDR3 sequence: CASSLLAGRTDTQYF. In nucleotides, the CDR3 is TGTGCCAGCAGCTTGCTAGCAGGGAGGACAGATACGCAGTATTTT.